This TCR beta chain was found in a study of T-cell memory formation after mild COVID-19. Whole-study results and caveats: Researchers report contracting CD4+ clones mostly in CM and EM, with CD8+ clones in EMRA.

TCRdb fed the 5' RACE reads into MiXCR, producing one record per CDR3 protein. The table has roughly 580,000 distinct CDR3 sequences, approximately 18% seen once. A word on this clonotype: No antigen is known for it.

Germline V gene sequence: CDR1 SGHRS, CDR2 YFSETQ. The trim removed 4 bases at V and 1 base at J, leaving 8 bases unmatched. The CDR3 is made up of 15 amino acids. The sample consisted of PBMCs or a T cell subset sorted from them (not recorded which). The V call is TRBV5-1, the J call TRBJ2-7; 7 nucleotides match TRBD2. The receptor's source is an adult woman who had mild COVID-19 (a few samples of this study predate the infection). Cell type and time point are not known. The CDR3 bases are TGCGCCAGCAGCCCCGGGGGGATTGGGTCCTACGAGCAGTACTTC. Its protein product is CASSPGGIGSYEQYF.